Listed here are 4 T cell receptor beta chains from one sample, sequenced in a study of T cell responses to AZD1222 COVID-19 vaccine. Data came from immunoSEQ multiplex PCR; TCRdb stores just in-frame clones and leaves some out. In the table there are more than 85,000 clones, roughly nine tenths of which are singletons. The source was peripheral blood, collected on day 0 of AZD1222 vaccination. Source of these receptors: an adult in good health.

V gene TRBV29-1 combines with J gene TRBJ1-2; D is uncertain. The CDR3 covers 15 residues. CDR1 and CDR2 from the germline V gene are SQVTM and ANQGSEA. Trimming took off 1 base at V and 2 bases at J, with 14 bases between the two ends. The CDR3 DNA is TGCAGCGTTGAAGGTAAAGGATCGATAAACTATGGCTACACCTTC. Translation gives CSVEGKGSINYGYTF.

The chain's CDR3 is CASSYREGELFF. In nucleotides, the CDR3 is TGTGCCAGCAGTTACAGGGAGGGGGAGCTGTTTTTT. J is TRBJ2-2 and V is TRBV12-3 or TRBV12-4; TRBD1 is a possible D gene (6 bases). The CDR3 sequence is 12 residues long. The germline V and J ends were trimmed by 4 bases and 8 bases, with 8 bases remaining between them.

V is TRBV7-3 and J is TRBJ2-3, with D maybe TRBD2 (5 bases). The CDR3 runs to 18 residues. CDR1 is SGHTA and CDR2 is FQGTGA in the germline V gene. The V and J ends lost 0 bases and 2 bases respectively, with 18 bases between them. The CDR3 region has the DNA TGTGCCAGCAGCTTAACCTCAGGAGGAGGTCCGTCCACAGATACGCAGTATTTT. Translation gives CASSLTSGGGPSTDTQYF.

The J gene is TRBJ1-4, the V gene TRBV5-1, with D possibly TRBD1 on 6 matching bases. The V and J ends lost 2 bases and 10 bases respectively, with 15 bases between them. Per the germline V gene, CDR1 is SGHRS and CDR2 is YFSETQ. This CDR3 region has 14 residues. CDR3 DNA: TGCGCCAGCAGCTTTGCGGAGGGGGTAGGAAAACTGTTTTTT. It yields the protein CASSFAEGVGKLFF.